The text below deals with one T cell receptor beta chain. TCRdb's copy holds only in-frame clones and misses some; the assay was immunoSEQ multiplex PCR. The sample holds around 140,000 clones; 85% to 90% are singletons and the top ten take over 2.5%. This entry comes from a study of blood T cell repertoires in COVID-19. As for the study in general: The study drew acute and convalescent COVID-19 samples from the United States, Italy and Spain. PBMCs, B-cell-depleted T cells, or T cells were the source of the cDNA or gDNA that made up the material.

CDR3 length: 13 amino acids. CDR1 and CDR2 (germline): ENHRY, SYGVKD. V lost 11 bases and J lost 8, with 19 bases in between. The sequenced sample consisted of peripheral blood. This sequence originates from a man aged 55 to 70 with active or convalescent COVID-19. This chain connects TRBV10-3 to TRBJ1-5, with D perhaps matching TRBD1 (5 bases). The CDR3 loop is CASTGGRGEPQHF. The CDR3 bases are TGTGCCTCTACGGGAGGGAGAGGGGAGCCCCAGCATTTT.